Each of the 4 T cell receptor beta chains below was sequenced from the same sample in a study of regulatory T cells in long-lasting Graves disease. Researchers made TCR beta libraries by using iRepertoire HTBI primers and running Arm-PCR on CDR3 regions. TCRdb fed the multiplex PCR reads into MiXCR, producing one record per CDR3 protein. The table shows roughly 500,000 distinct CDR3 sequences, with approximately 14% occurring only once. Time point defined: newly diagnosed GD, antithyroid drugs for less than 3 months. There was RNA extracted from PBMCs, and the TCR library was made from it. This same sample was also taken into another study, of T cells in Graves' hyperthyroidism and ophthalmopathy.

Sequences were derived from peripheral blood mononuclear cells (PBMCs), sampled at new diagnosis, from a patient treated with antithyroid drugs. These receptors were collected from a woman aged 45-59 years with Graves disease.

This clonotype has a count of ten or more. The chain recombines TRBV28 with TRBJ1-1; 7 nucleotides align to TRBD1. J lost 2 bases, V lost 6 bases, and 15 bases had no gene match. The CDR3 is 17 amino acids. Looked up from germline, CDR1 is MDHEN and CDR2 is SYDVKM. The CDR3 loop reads CASRPILTGTSNTEAFF. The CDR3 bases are TGTGCCAGCAGACCTATCTTGACAGGGACATCTAACACTGAAGCTTTCTTT.

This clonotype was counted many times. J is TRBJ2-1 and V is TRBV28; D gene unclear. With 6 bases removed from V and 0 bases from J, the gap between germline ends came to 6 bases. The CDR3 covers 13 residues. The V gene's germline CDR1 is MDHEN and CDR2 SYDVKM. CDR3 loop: CASRDNSYNEQFF. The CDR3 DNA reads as TGTGCCAGCAGAGACAACTCCTACAATGAGCAGTTCTTC.

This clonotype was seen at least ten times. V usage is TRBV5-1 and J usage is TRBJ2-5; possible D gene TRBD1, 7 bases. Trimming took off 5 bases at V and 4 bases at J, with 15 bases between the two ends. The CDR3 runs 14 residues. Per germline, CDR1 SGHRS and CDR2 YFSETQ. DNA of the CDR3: TGCGCCAGCAGACCAGGGGGGCGAGGAGAGACCCAGTACTTC. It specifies CASRPGGRGETQYF.

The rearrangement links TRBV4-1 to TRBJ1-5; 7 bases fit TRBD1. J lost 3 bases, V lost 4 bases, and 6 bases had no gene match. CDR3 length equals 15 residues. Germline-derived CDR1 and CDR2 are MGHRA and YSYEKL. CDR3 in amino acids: CASSRLGQDNQPQHF. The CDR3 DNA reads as TGCGCCAGCAGCCGCCTAGGACAGGACAATCAGCCCCAGCATTTT.